These 15 T cell receptor beta chains came from one sample sequenced in a study of shared clonotypes between healthy human individuals. In the naive CD8 group, cells lacked CD45RO and were positively selected for CCR7, so terminally differentiated effector memory CD45RA+ cells were left out. Here immunoSEQ multiplex PCR was the method, and the copy in TCRdb shows in-frame clones only, minus some. This sample has about 2 million clones, with roughly 94% found just once. Sequences were obtained from naive CD8+ T cells sorted from blood. These receptors were collected from a man younger than 30 in good health.

The rearrangement uses TRBV5-1 and TRBJ2-7; D not certain. The V gene lost 4 bases and the J gene lost 2 bases, with 10 bases spanning the gap. The CDR3 extends over 13 amino acids. Germline V gene data show CDR1 as SGHRS and CDR2 as YFSETQ. DNA of the CDR3: TGCGCCAGCAGCGGTGGCAGTACCTACGAGCAGTACTTC. It encodes CASSGGSTYEQYF.

The chain couples TRBV5-1 to TRBJ2-3, with D perhaps matching TRBD2 (6 bases). V gave up 5 bases and J gave up 2 bases, with 15 bases separating them. This CDR3 region has 15 residues. CDR1 is SGHRS and CDR2 is YFSETQ in the germline V gene. The CDR3 loop reads CASSLFGGVTDTQYF. DNA of the CDR3: TGCGCCAGCAGTTTATTCGGCGGGGTCACAGATACGCAGTATTTT. The variable domain in full, with the rest retrieved from reference TRBV5-1 and TRBJ2-3, is KAGVTQTPRYLIKTRGQQVTLSCSPISGHRSVSWYQQTPGQGLQFLFEYFSETQRNKGNFPGRFSGRQFSNSRSEMNVSTLELGDSALYLCASSLFGGVTDTQYFGPGTRLTVL.

J is TRBJ1-1 and V is TRBV6-5, with D unresolved. Trimming shortened V by 4 bases and J by 6 bases, and 6 bases separated the two germline ends. Per the germline V gene, CDR1 is MNHEY and CDR2 is SVGAGI. This CDR3 is built from 11 residues. CDR3 protein: CASSSEPEAFF. In nucleotides, the CDR3 is TGTGCCAGCAGTTCGGAACCTGAAGCTTTCTTT.

The V gene is TRBV14, the J gene TRBJ2-1; 9 bases match TRBD2. The CDR3 totals 16 residues. V lost 4 bases, J lost 4 bases, and 8 bases stayed unmatched. In germline, CDR1 is SGHDN, CDR2 FVKESK. CDR3 DNA sequence: TGTGCCAGCAGCCCGACGGGTAGCGGGGGATACAATGAGCAGTTCTTC. Encoded protein: CASSPTGSGGYNEQFF.

Concerning this clone: Other DNA sequences of this sample code for an identical CDR3. The CDR3 nucleotides are TGTGCCTGGAGTGTGGGACAGGGAGGGACTGAAGCTTTCTTT. This gives the protein CAWSVGQGGTEAFF. This chain links TRBV30 with TRBJ1-1; 9 nucleotides align to TRBD1. CDR1 GTSNPN and CDR2 SVGIG come from the germline V gene (reference sequence). This CDR3 is 14 amino acids long. Germline trimming cut 0 bases from V and 5 bases from J; bases unmatched to any gene: 4.

About this clone: At the DNA level, this CDR3 is encoded by other sequences in the same sample as well. The V and J genes are TRBV27 and TRBJ1-1, with D perhaps TRBD1 (5 bases). The CDR3 is made up of 13 amino acids. Germline V gene data show CDR1 as MNHEY and CDR2 as SMNVEV (reference sequence). Trimming left V 3 bases short and J 5 bases short, with 10 bases between. The CDR3 loop reads CASSLGRGTEAFF. The CDR3, as DNA: TGTGCCAGCAGTTTGGGGCGGGGGACTGAAGCTTTCTTT.

The chain combines TRBV7-9 with TRBJ1-1, with unresolved D. V gave up 5 bases and J gave up 0 bases, with 10 bases separating them. This CDR3 comprises 14 residues. The germline CDR1 and CDR2 sequences are SEHNR and FQNEAQ (reference sequence). The CDR3 bases are TGTGCCAGCAGCCACCGCAACATGAACACTGAAGCTTTCTTT. Amino acids: CASSHRNMNTEAFF.

This clone was found once. The chain links TRBV5-4 to TRBJ2-2; maybe TRBD1 (7 bases). The CDR3 loop spans 16 amino acids. Trimming took 4 bases from V and 5 from J, leaving 18 bases between them. CDR1 SGHNT and CDR2 YYREEE come from the germline V gene (reference sequence). CDR3 sequence: CASSRWQGGETGELFF. In DNA form, the CDR3 reads TGTGCCAGCAGCCGGTGGCAGGGGGGCGAGACCGGGGAGCTGTTTTTT.

This chain joins TRBV27 and TRBJ2-7; the D call may be TRBD1 or TRBD2 (6 bases each). V lost 2 bases to trimming and J lost 3 bases, with 17 bases between them. CDR1 is MNHEY, CDR2 SMNVEV, per germline (reference sequence). The CDR3 covers 16 residues. This chain's CDR3 is CASSLVGGLNLYEQYF. The CDR3 DNA reads as TGTGCCAGCAGTTTAGTCGGGGGCCTCAATCTCTACGAGCAGTACTTC.

The chain employs TRBV5-4 and TRBJ1-3, with 8 bases lining up with TRBD1. The CDR3 is made up of 16 amino acids. The ends lost 3 bases at V and 4 bases at J; junction bases unmatched: 9. CDR1 and CDR2 from the germline V gene are SGHNT and YYREEE (reference sequence). The CDR3: CASSYRTGSKGNTIYF. The DNA of the CDR3 is TGTGCCAGCAGCTATAGGACAGGGAGCAAGGGAAACACCATATATTTT.

The rearrangement links TRBV6-6 to TRBJ1-6; D possibly corresponds to TRBD1 (5 bases). Germline CDR1 reads MNHNY; CDR2 reads SVGAGI (reference sequence). Trimming left V 8 bases short and J 11 bases short, with 13 bases between. The CDR3 sequence is 12 residues long. In DNA, the CDR3 is TGTGCCAGCTGGGGCAGGGACCCACCCCTCCACTTT. It translates to CASWGRDPPLHF.

J is TRBJ2-3 and V is TRBV5-1, with 9 nucleotides matching TRBD1. The CDR3 spans 16 residues. In germline, CDR1 is SGHRS, CDR2 YFSETQ. Unmatched junction bases numbered 10, after V lost 4 bases and J lost 4 bases. CDR3 protein: CASSPEPGQGPDTQYF. The CDR3 DNA follows: TGCGCCAGCAGCCCGGAACCGGGACAGGGCCCAGATACGCAGTATTTT.

V and J are TRBV5-1 and TRBJ2-5, with 14 bases lining up with TRBD2. Germline V CDR1 and CDR2: SGHRS, YFSETQ. CDR3 size: 16 residues. The V and J ends lost 3 bases and 1 base, in that order; junction bases with no gene match: 2. The CDR3 nucleotides are TGCGCCAGCAGCTCCGGACTAGCGGGGGGCCAAGAGACCCAGTACTTC. This translates into CASSSGLAGGQETQYF.

V is TRBV5-1 and J is TRBJ2-7; D is ambiguous. Per germline, CDR1 SGHRS and CDR2 YFSETQ. Trimming cost V 0 bases and J 2 bases, with 6 bases left between them. The CDR3 runs to 13 residues. CDR3 residues: CASSLVFPYEQYF. CDR3 nucleotide sequence: TGCGCCAGCAGCTTGGTGTTTCCCTACGAGCAGTACTTC.

This clone has just one count. The J gene is TRBJ2-3, the V gene TRBV13; D uncertain. Germline V gene sequence: CDR1 PRHDT, CDR2 FYEKMQ (reference sequence). Trimming removed 4 bases at V and 1 base at J, with 3 bases between. This CDR3 has 12 amino acids. Here the CDR3 reads CASSWGTDTQYF. CDR3 sequence (DNA): TGTGCCAGCAGCTGGGGCACAGATACGCAGTATTTT.